Listed below are T cell receptor beta chains from one sample, sequenced in a study of cytomegalovirus exposure and HLA in healthy donors. The repertoire was sequenced with immunoSEQ multiplex PCR; TCRdb's copy has only in-frame clones and lacks some. This table holds about 88,000 clones, over 65% found once. The sequencing sample was made of PBMCs. Every receptor here comes from a woman aged 18 to 35 in good health and CMV-seropositive. Each CDR3 is given without its conserved first and last residue.

cdr3_aa: ASSQGSRGLGTNTQY
j_call: TRBJ2-3
v_call: TRBV14

cdr3_aa: ASGPSRGLAGMTSSYNEQF
j_call: TRBJ2-1
v_call: TRBV7-3

cdr3_aa: ASSAPGGNYGYT
j_call: TRBJ1-2
v_call: TRBV6-1

cdr3_aa: ASSSGLAGGGETQY
j_call: TRBJ2-5
v_call: TRBV7-8

cdr3_aa: ASSQDFWTPYNEQF
j_call: TRBJ2-1
v_call: TRBV4-3

cdr3_aa: ASSVGSGPSYEQY
j_call: TRBJ2-7
v_call: TRBV7-9

cdr3_aa: ATSREAGGARGGYT
j_call: TRBJ1-2
v_call: TRBV15

cdr3_aa: ASSTGQVTTGELF
j_call: TRBJ2-2
v_call: TRBV27

cdr3_aa: ASSLGSGGHLTDTQY
j_call: TRBJ2-3
v_call: TRBV5-4

cdr3_aa: ASSSRGWTGGRDTEAF
j_call: TRBJ1-1
v_call: TRBV7-9

cdr3_aa: ASSRGTQNTEAF
j_call: TRBJ1-1
v_call: TRBV6-5

cdr3_aa: ASSDPRGDRLF
j_call: TRBJ1-4
v_call: TRBV5-4

cdr3_aa: ASSYSRLGLNTEAF
j_call: TRBJ1-1
v_call: TRBV6-5

cdr3_aa: ASSDQRGDTQY
j_call: TRBJ2-3
v_call: TRBV19

cdr3_aa: AISQGMRTEAF
j_call: TRBJ1-1
v_call: TRBV10-3

cdr3_aa: ASRPQGSYEQY
j_call: .
v_call: TRBV28

cdr3_aa: ASSVGITGNEQF
j_call: TRBJ2-1
v_call: TRBV9

cdr3_aa: SVEEGGVGTDFFSGANVLT
j_call: TRBJ2-6
v_call: TRBV29-1

cdr3_aa: ASSREGANYGYT
j_call: TRBJ1-2
v_call: TRBV5-1

cdr3_aa: ASKGQSYGYT
j_call: TRBJ1-2
v_call: TRBV2

cdr3_aa: ASSEAPVVGYT
j_call: TRBJ1-2
v_call: TRBV2

cdr3_aa: ASSQAVLRGTEAF
j_call: TRBJ1-1
v_call: TRBV4-3

cdr3_aa: ASSPLEGLRNTIY
j_call: TRBJ1-3
v_call: TRBV18

cdr3_aa: ASKGRSVHEQY
j_call: TRBJ2-7
v_call: TRBV6-6

cdr3_aa: ASSATVTYEQY
j_call: TRBJ2-7
v_call: TRBV28

cdr3_aa: ASSLVLAGAYEQY
j_call: TRBJ2-7
v_call: TRBV11-2

cdr3_aa: ASSQPGQGYNEQF
j_call: TRBJ2-1
v_call: TRBV28

cdr3_aa: ASSKQDFQETQY
j_call: TRBJ2-5
v_call: TRBV5-6

cdr3_aa: ASSSGPGEQY
j_call: TRBJ2-7
v_call: TRBV25-1